What follows are 7 T cell receptor beta chains derived from one specimen sequenced in a study of T cells in Graves' hyperthyroidism and ophthalmopathy. RNA transcripts were the template for amplifying TCR beta CDR3 regions. The HTBI primer set served for first-round RT-PCR of the TCR CDR3. TCRdb processed the multiplex PCR reads anew with MiXCR; each CDR3 protein has one entry. Altogether hundreds of thousands of distinct CDR3 sequences are present, 15% to 20% being singletons, with the ten largest covering 40% to 50%. Sample: blood. The receptors shown here come from a man in his forties with Graves' ophthalmopathy.

This clonotype was counted between two and nine times. The chain uses TRBV12-3 or TRBV12-4 and TRBJ2-3; possible D gene TRBD2, 5 bases. Trimming pared 4 bases from V and 1 base from J, leaving 12 bases between. CDR3 size: 15 residues. Here the CDR3 DNA reads TGTGCCAGCAGTTGGGGAGTACCCGGCACAGATACGCAGTATTTT. This encodes CASSWGVPGTDTQYF.

This clonotype came up a few times. V usage is TRBV3-1 and J usage is TRBJ1-1, with 8 bases that match TRBD1. The CDR3 sequence is 14 residues long. V lost 5 bases and J lost 4; bases outside the gene matches: 6. The V gene's germline CDR1 is LGHDT and CDR2 YNNKEL (reference sequence). The CDR3 loop is CASSSPGGGTEAFF. CDR3 DNA: TGTGCCAGCAGCAGTCCAGGGGGCGGCACTGAAGCTTTCTTT.

This clonotype was picked up a small number of times. The V call is TRBV18, the J call TRBJ2-1, with 7 bases fitting TRBD1. CDR3 length: 12 amino acids. V lost 6 bases, J lost 14 bases, and 10 bases stayed unmatched. Germline assignment: CDR1 KGHSH and CDR2 LQKENI. CDR3 in DNA: TGTGCCAGCTCCCCCCAAACAGGGGTTAAGTTCTTC. It is translated as CASSPQTGVKFF.

This clonotype was detected many times. DNA of the CDR3: TGTGCCAGCAGCCCTCCCGAAAGAAACTATGGCTACACCTTC. Its protein product is CASSPPERNYGYTF. This chain uses TRBV3-1 with TRBJ1-2; no firm D call. The CDR3 has 14 amino acids. Germline V gene sequence: CDR1 LGHDT, CDR2 YNNKEL (reference sequence). V shed 4 bases and J shed 2 bases, with 11 bases lying between them.

This clonotype was seen at least ten times. The chain combines TRBV6-1 with TRBJ1-2; TRBD1 aligns across 8 bases. V gave up 6 bases and J gave up 6 bases; unmatched junction bases: 6. The germline V gene has CDR1 MNHNS and CDR2 SASEGT. CDR3 length: 13 residues. CDR3 DNA: TGTGCCAGCAGACAATGGACAGGGCATGGCTACACCTTC. This encodes CASRQWTGHGYTF.

This clonotype was found many times. The chain recombines TRBV5-1 with TRBJ2-3; D gene ambiguous. V was cut by 0 bases and J by 2 bases, with 7 bases left in between. The CDR3 is 14 amino acids. Germline V CDR1 and CDR2: SGHRS, YFSETQ. The CDR3 loop is CASSLDGYTDTQYF. DNA for the CDR3: TGCGCCAGCAGCTTGGATGGCTACACAGATACGCAGTATTTT.

The sample holds many counts of this clonotype. The rearrangement uses TRBV7-2 and TRBJ2-3, with 8 nucleotides matching TRBD2. The J segment lost 2 bases and the V segment lost 8 bases, leaving 6 bases of the junction unmatched. The CDR3 runs 14 residues. Germline V CDR1 and CDR2: SGHTA, FQGNSA. The CDR3: CASGTGGFTDTQYF. DNA of the CDR3: TGTGCCAGCGGAACGGGGGGGTTCACAGATACGCAGTATTTT.